These 30 T cell receptor beta chains were all obtained from the same sample, sequenced in a study of blood T cells in healthy people across ages. Alongside a J-beta primer mix, a sample-barcoded 5' primer served in a second PCR lasting about 7 to 12 cycles. TCRdb reanalysed the 5' RACE reads using MiXCR and keeps one entry per CDR3 protein. The data show roughly 1,500,000 distinct CDR3 sequences, approximately 42% seen once. Specimen: blood. Source of these receptors: a woman under 30 in good health.

The CDR3 loop is CASKPGLTIKETQYF. In DNA form, the CDR3 reads TGTGCCAGTAAACCGGGACTAACCATTAAAGAGACCCAGTACTTC. The chain has TRBV19 and TRBJ2-5; 7 bases fit TRBD2. This CDR3 has 15 amino acids. Germline V gene data show CDR1 as LNHDA and CDR2 as SQIVND (reference sequence). Trimming took 7 bases from V and 3 from J; bases not matched to a gene: 11.

A remark on this clonotype: A junction end diverges from the germline sequence, so it may reflect a read error. J is TRBJ2-1 and V is TRBV12-3 or TRBV12-4; 9 bases are a match to TRBD2. The CDR3 sequence is 14 residues long. CDR3 loop: CVSSRTSAYNEQFF. CDR3 nucleotides: TGTGTCAGCAGCCGGACTAGCGCCTACAATGAGCAGTTCTTC.

The chain uses TRBV2 and TRBJ2-5, with no clear D. Per germline, CDR1 SNHLY and CDR2 FYNNEI. V gave up 1 base and J gave up 1 base, with 4 bases separating them. The CDR3 contains 13 residues. CDR3 DNA: TGTGCCAGCAGTGAAGTTCTCCAAGAGACCCAGTACTTC. Its protein product is CASSEVLQETQYF.

There are a few counts of this clonotype. The V call is TRBV29-1, the J call TRBJ1-1; the D gene is possibly TRBD1 (6 bases). Trimming pared 3 bases from V and 4 bases from J, leaving 18 bases between. Germline V gene sequence: CDR1 SQVTM, CDR2 ANQGSEA. The CDR3 length is 15 residues. The CDR3 coding sequence is TGCAGCGTTGAGGCAGGGAGGGGGGTGAGCACTGAAGCTTTCTTT. Residues: CSVEAGRGVSTEAFF.

The V gene is TRBV27, the J gene TRBJ2-4; 10 nucleotides align to TRBD1. Germline V gene sequence: CDR1 MNHEY, CDR2 SMNVEV (reference sequence). The CDR3 contains 15 residues. V lost 6 bases and J lost 6; bases outside the gene matches: 8. CDR3 loop: CASSRGDRGRNIQYF. DNA of the CDR3: TGTGCCAGCAGCCGGGGGGACAGGGGAAGAAACATTCAGTACTTC.

In its sample, this clonotype was seen a few times. This chain connects TRBV7-2 to TRBJ2-1, with unresolved D. Trimming left V 5 bases short and J 6 bases short, with 11 bases between. Germline CDR1 and CDR2: SGHTA and FQGNSA. The CDR3 consists of 13 residues. CDR3 coding DNA: TGTGCCAGCAGCGTCTGGGGTGGCAATGAGCAGTTCTTC. As protein: CASSVWGGNEQFF.

The V gene is TRBV4-1, the J gene TRBJ2-7; 8 nucleotides match TRBD2. The germline V gene has CDR1 MGHRA and CDR2 YSYEKL. The V segment lost 2 bases and the J segment 3 bases; nucleotides outside the gene matches: 6. There are 15 residues in the CDR3. The CDR3 region is CASSQRGLGIYEQYF. The CDR3 nucleotides read TGCGCCAGCAGCCAACGGGGACTAGGGATCTACGAGCAGTACTTC.

This clonotype occurred a few times. V gene TRBV11-2 combines with J gene TRBJ2-7, with TRBD2 matching 11 bases. The CDR3 contains 14 residues. The V gene end was trimmed by 0 bases and the J gene end by 6 bases; junction bases not matched to a gene: 1. CDR1 and CDR2 (germline): SGHAT, FQNNGV. CDR3 amino acids: CASSLELAGVEQYF. CDR3 DNA: TGTGCCAGCAGCTTAGAACTAGCGGGGGTCGAGCAGTACTTC. Based on the CDR3 plus reference TRBV11-2 and TRBJ2-7, the full variable domain is EAGVAQSPRYKIIEKRQSVAFWCNPISGHATLYWYQQILGQGPKLLIQFQNNGVVDDSQLPKDRFSAERLKGVDSTLKIQPAKLEDSAVYLCASSLELAGVEQYFGPGTRLTVT.

V and J are TRBV20-1 and TRBJ2-6; 13 nucleotides align to TRBD2. The ends lost 0 bases at V and 4 bases at J; junction bases unmatched: 3. The germline gives CDR1 DFQATT, CDR2 SNEGSKA (reference sequence). There are 17 residues in the CDR3. The CDR3 loop reads CSARDGLAGAGANVLTF. DNA of the CDR3: TGCAGTGCTAGAGACGGACTAGCGGGGGCCGGGGCCAACGTCCTGACTTTC.

The chain employs TRBV7-2 and TRBJ2-3; no clear D gene. Trimming took 0 bases from V and 2 from J, leaving 6 bases between them. Germline-derived CDR1 and CDR2 are SGHTA and FQGNSA. The CDR3 contains 14 residues. The CDR3 coding sequence is TGTGCCAGCAGCTTAGCGGACCTCACAGATACGCAGTATTTT. Amino acids: CASSLADLTDTQYF.

The CDR3 DNA sequence: TGTGCCAGCAGCTTCCCGAACTCCAGGGTGCGGTTCTATGGCTACACCTTC. Amino acid sequence: CASSFPNSRVRFYGYTF. V gene TRBV5-6 combines with J gene TRBJ1-2; D possibly corresponds to TRBD1 (5 bases). There are 17 residues in the CDR3. V was trimmed by 2 bases and J by 4 bases, leaving 21 bases between them. Per the germline V gene, CDR1 is SGHDT and CDR2 is YYEEEE.

The chain couples TRBV6-2 or TRBV6-3 to TRBJ1-2, with 10 bases aligning to TRBD1. This CDR3 spans 15 amino acids. The ends lost 6 bases at V and 2 bases at J; junction bases unmatched: 6. Looked up from germline, CDR1 is MNHEY and CDR2 is SVGEGT. The CDR3, as DNA: TGTGCCAGCAGGAGACCGGGACAGGGGAACTATGGCTACACCTTC. Its protein product is CASRRPGQGNYGYTF.

V is TRBV5-1 and J is TRBJ2-5; weak D call: TRBD1 (6 bases). The V gene's germline CDR1 is SGHRS and CDR2 YFSETQ. CDR3 length equals 15 residues. The V gene lost 4 bases and the J gene lost 5 bases, with 18 bases spanning the gap. CDR3 in amino acids: CASSPGTPGKETQYF. The DNA for the CDR3 is TGCGCCAGCAGCCCGGGGACACCCGGGAAGGAGACCCAGTACTTC.

This rearrangement joins TRBV28 to TRBJ2-1; 8 bases agree with TRBD2. The DNA end is more similar to TRBJ2-7, so the J call may be wrong. The length of the CDR3 is 14 residues. Germline V gene lookup returns CDR1 MDHEN and CDR2 SYDVKM. CDR3 bases: TGTGCCACCAGAAGCGGGGGCGCCTACAATGAGCAGTACTTC. Its protein product is CATRSGGAYNEQYF.

The chain links TRBV5-6 to TRBJ2-1, with 8 bases identical to TRBD2. The CDR3 sequence is 12 residues long. Trimming cost V 3 bases and J 11 bases; bases outside gene matches: 4. The germline CDR1 and CDR2 sequences are SGHDT and YYEEEE. The CDR3 nucleotides read TGTGCCAGCAGCTCGGGAGGGCGGAAGCAGTTCTTC. It is translated as CASSSGGRKQFF.

This clonotype has only a few counts. The V gene is TRBV5-6, the J gene TRBJ1-2, with 9 bases identical to TRBD1. V lost 4 bases, J lost 1 base, and 8 bases stayed unmatched. Germline CDR1 SGHDT, CDR2 YYEEEE. This CDR3 is 16 amino acids long. For the CDR3, the DNA is TGTGCCAGCAGCGACGAACAGGGGGCTAGTAACTATGGCTACACCTTC. It translates to CASSDEQGASNYGYTF.

This clonotype was detected only a few times. V gene TRBV7-2 combines with J gene TRBJ2-7; TRBD2 might be the D (6 bases). Germline V gene data show CDR1 as SGHTA and CDR2 as FQGNSA. Trimming removed 5 bases from V and 2 bases from J, with 16 bases in between. The CDR3 has 15 residues. CDR3 protein: CASSATTRVTYEQYF. The CDR3 coding sequence is TGTGCCAGCAGCGCTACGACTAGGGTGACCTACGAGCAGTACTTC.

This clonotype has a handful of counts. This rearrangement joins TRBV20-1 to TRBJ2-5; the D gene could be TRBD1 or TRBD2 (5 bases each). The V end lost 4 bases, the J end lost 11 bases, and 11 bases lay between the germline ends. The CDR3 spans 10 residues. Germline CDR1 DFQATT, CDR2 SNEGSKA (reference sequence). CDR3 DNA: TGCAGTGCTACCGGGACCGTGCAGTACTTC. This translates into CSATGTVQYF.

This clonotype was counted once. This chain links TRBV7-6 with TRBJ2-3, with D perhaps TRBD2 (6 bases). Trimming removed 0 bases at V and 5 bases at J, with 15 bases between. The CDR3 is 16 amino acids. Germline V gene lookup returns CDR1 SGHVS and CDR2 FNYEAQ. Here the CDR3 reads CASSLATSGVGDTQYF. In DNA form, the CDR3 reads TGTGCCAGCAGCTTAGCGACTTCGGGAGTGGGAGATACGCAGTATTTT.

This clonotype has more than one count but fewer than ten. V and J are TRBV24-1 and TRBJ2-3; D remains unclear. This CDR3 region has 15 residues. Trimming took off 2 bases at V and 10 bases at J, with 18 bases between the two ends. Germline loops: CDR1 KGHDR, CDR2 SFDVKD. CDR3 bases: TGTGCCACCAGTGATTCAAAAGCCCCTAGTTCGCCGCAGTATTTT. It encodes CATSDSKAPSSPQYF.

This clonotype has a handful of counts. The chain couples TRBV4-1 to TRBJ2-3; the D gene is possibly TRBD2 (6 bases). Deletions cut 4 bases from V and 2 bases from J, with 13 bases between. Germline lookup yields CDR1 MGHRA and CDR2 YSYEKL. The CDR3 spans 15 residues. The CDR3 nucleotides are TGCGCCAGCAGCCGGGGGGACGTAGTCACAGATACGCAGTATTTT. The encoded protein is CASSRGDVVTDTQYF.

Only a few counts were recorded for this clonotype. This chain connects TRBV28 to TRBJ1-5; D might be TRBD1 (5 bases). Trimming removed 7 bases at V and 2 bases at J, with 12 bases between. The CDR3 is 14 residues long. Per germline, CDR1 MDHEN and CDR2 SYDVKM. The CDR3 DNA follows: TGTGCCAGCAAAATTCAGGGAGGCAATCAGCCCCAGCATTTT. It specifies CASKIQGGNQPQHF.

The table lists this clonotype with a few counts. This rearrangement joins TRBV29-1 to TRBJ1-2, with D maybe TRBD1 (5 bases). Germline CDR1 and CDR2: SQVTM and ANQGSEA. This CDR3 comprises 13 residues. V gave up 7 bases and J gave up 1 base, with 13 bases separating them. The CDR3 region has the DNA TGCAGCGCCTCCTCGGGGGGTAACTATGGCTACACCTTC. Its protein is CSASSGGNYGYTF.

The chain recombines TRBV28 with TRBJ2-3; 13 nucleotides match TRBD2. Germline CDR1 reads MDHEN; CDR2 reads SYDVKM. This CDR3 comprises 15 residues. Trimming took 4 bases from V and 6 from J; bases not matched to a gene: 4. In nucleotides, the CDR3 is TGTGCCAGCAGTTCCTCACTAGCGGGGGGGGATACGCAGTATTTT. Translated: CASSSSLAGGDTQYF.

This clonotype was observed a handful of times. DNA of the CDR3: TGCGCCAGCAGCCAACCGACTAGCGGGACTTTGGACATTCAGTACTTC. Translated, it gives CASSQPTSGTLDIQYF. The chain employs TRBV4-1 and TRBJ2-4; 11 bases fit TRBD2. The V segment lost 2 bases and the J segment 8 bases; nucleotides outside the gene matches: 8. Germline values: CDR1 MGHRA, CDR2 YSYEKL. The CDR3 spans 16 residues.

This clonotype was counted between two and nine times. This chain uses TRBV6-4 with TRBJ2-1; D is tentatively TRBD1 or TRBD2 (6 bases each). V lost 4 bases, J lost 7 bases, and 11 bases lay in between. Germline values: CDR1 MRHNA, CDR2 SNTAGT. The CDR3 is 13 amino acids. In nucleotides, the CDR3 is TGTGCCAGCAGTGTCGGGGGCTTTAATGAGCAGTTCTTC. This gives the protein CASSVGGFNEQFF.

This rearrangement joins TRBV29-1 to TRBJ1-2, with 7 bases matching TRBD1. The V and J ends lost 1 base and 4 bases, in that order; junction bases with no gene match: 6. Germline assignment: CDR1 SQVTM and CDR2 ANQGSEA. This CDR3 spans 14 amino acids. CDR3 loop: CSVEGLEGAYGYTF. CDR3 sequence (DNA): TGCAGCGTTGAAGGCCTGGAGGGGGCCTATGGCTACACCTTC.

The chain uses TRBV6-5 and TRBJ2-3, with a weak D call TRBD2 (5 bases). The germline gives CDR1 MNHEY, CDR2 SVGAGI. The V end lost 0 bases, the J end lost 2 bases, and 9 bases lay between the germline ends. This CDR3 contains 15 residues. CDR3 region: CASSYSEGPTDTQYF. The CDR3 DNA follows: TGTGCCAGCAGTTACTCCGAGGGCCCCACAGATACGCAGTATTTT.

The table lists this clonotype with a few counts. This chain uses TRBV20-1 with TRBJ1-1, with no clear D. Trimming pared 7 bases from V and 1 base from J, leaving 7 bases between. From germline, CDR1 is DFQATT and CDR2 SNEGSKA (reference sequence). The CDR3 consists of 11 residues. For the CDR3, the DNA is TGCAGTGAGACGGGGAACACTGAAGCTTTCTTT. This codes for CSETGNTEAFF.

This chain connects TRBV5-1 to TRBJ2-5; D unresolved. Trimming pared 3 bases from V and 1 base from J, leaving 13 bases between. CDR1 is SGHRS, CDR2 YFSETQ, per germline. This CDR3 is built from 15 residues. The CDR3 sequence is CASSSTAVIQETQYF. Written as DNA, the CDR3 is TGCGCCAGCAGCTCGACGGCAGTAATCCAAGAGACCCAGTACTTC. Full variable domain (outside the CDR3, taken from reference TRBV5-1 and TRBJ2-5): KAGVTQTPRYLIKTRGQQVTLSCSPISGHRSVSWYQQTPGQGLQFLFEYFSETQRNKGNFPGRFSGRQFSNSRSEMNVSTLELGDSALYLCASSSTAVIQETQYFGPGTRLLVL.